The 32 T cell receptor beta chains below come from one sample, sequenced in a study of radiotherapy plus CTLA-4 blockade in lung cancer. The data were produced by immunoSEQ multiplex PCR, yet TCRdb's version contains in-frame clones alone and is incomplete. Of tens of thousands of clones listed, roughly 80% are singletons. The sample consisted of peripheral blood, taken from a patient treated with radiotherapy plus ipilimumab. These receptors originate from a human donor with non-small cell lung cancer who had stable disease on radiotherapy plus ipilimumab.

The chain recombines TRBV6-1 with TRBJ1-5; 7 nucleotides agree with TRBD1. V gave up 6 bases and J gave up 5 bases; unmatched junction bases: 7. Per the germline V gene, CDR1 is MNHNS and CDR2 is SASEGT. The CDR3 spans 14 residues. In DNA form, the CDR3 reads TGTGCCAGCAGGGAACAGGGGTTGTATCAGCCCCAGCATTTT. Its protein is CASREQGLYQPQHF.

The genes are TRBV11-3 and TRBJ2-3; no clear D. The germline V gene has CDR1 SGHNT and CDR2 YENEEA. V dropped 2 bases and J dropped 0 bases, with 9 bases sitting between them. CDR3 length: 15 residues. The CDR3 loop is CASSLSQTSTDTQYF. CDR3 nucleotides: TGTGCCAGCAGCTTATCCCAGACTAGCACAGATACGCAGTATTTT.

This sequence joins TRBV30 and TRBJ1-2; D call uncertain. Germline-derived CDR1 and CDR2 are GTSNPN and SVGIG (reference sequence). Trimming removed 0 bases from V and 2 bases from J, with 10 bases in between. The CDR3 sequence is 14 residues long. The CDR3 spells CAWSVRGFNYGYTF. CDR3 nucleotide sequence: TGTGCCTGGAGTGTACGGGGATTCAACTATGGCTACACCTTC.

This chain uses TRBV10-3 with TRBJ1-5; 7 bases are a match to TRBD1. Germline CDR1 and CDR2: ENHRY and SYGVKD. V shed 5 bases, J shed 6 bases, and the junction held 13 bases outside the gene matches. The CDR3 runs 16 residues. As DNA, the CDR3 is TGTGCCATCAGTCCCGGCCTTGACAGGGCCGGTCAGCCCCAGCATTTT. Protein product: CAISPGLDRAGQPQHF.

This clone was seen just once. This CDR3 is also generated by other DNA sequences in the sample. V and J are TRBV19 and TRBJ2-5; D is ambiguous. The CDR3 contains 13 residues. Trimming cost V 0 bases and J 5 bases, with 7 bases left between them. Germline lookup yields CDR1 LNHDA and CDR2 SQIVND (reference sequence). CDR3 nucleotides: TGTGCCAGTAGTATAGACAAAGGGGAGACCCAGTACTTC. This sequence encodes CASSIDKGETQYF.

The chain has TRBV6-5 and TRBJ2-5, with TRBD2 matching over 7 bases. CDR3 length: 13 amino acids. Trimming cost V 6 bases and J 4 bases; bases outside gene matches: 5. Germline CDR1 reads MNHEY; CDR2 reads SVGAGI. Here the CDR3 DNA reads TGTGCCAGCAGAGAGGGACTACCAGAGACCCAGTACTTC. This sequence encodes CASREGLPETQYF.

The J gene is TRBJ2-2, the V gene TRBV5-5; D remains unclear. CDR3 length equals 15 residues. Germline CDR1 and CDR2: SGHKS and YYEKEE (reference sequence). Trimming shortened V by 0 bases and J by 0 bases, and 6 bases separated the two germline ends. The CDR3 bases are TGTGCCAGCAGCTTGGGGCGGACGAACACCGGGGAGCTGTTTTTT. Its protein is CASSLGRTNTGELFF.

This clone has a handful of counts. This chain links TRBV27 with TRBJ2-7; 7 bases are a match to TRBD1. V lost 4 bases and J lost 2; bases outside the gene matches: 5. The V gene's germline CDR1 is MNHEY and CDR2 SMNVEV (reference sequence). This CDR3 comprises 14 residues. The CDR3 protein is CASSSSTGPYEQYF. The CDR3 region has the DNA TGTGCCAGCAGTTCATCGACAGGGCCCTACGAGCAGTACTTC.

This clone was picked up a small number of times. The rearrangement joins TRBV10-2 to TRBJ2-1; D gene ambiguous. CDR3 length: 14 residues. Trimming removed 0 bases at V and 7 bases at J, with 10 bases between. Germline V CDR1 and CDR2: WSHSY, SAAADI. The CDR3 nucleotides read TGCGCCAGCAGTGAGTCCCGTCTAGGGAATGAGCAGTTCTTC. Protein product: CASSESRLGNEQFF.

This clone appeared a single time. The V and J genes are TRBV19 and TRBJ2-6; D is possibly TRBD1 (6 bases). Trimming removed 3 bases from V and 3 bases from J, with 9 bases in between. Germline V lookup: CDR1 LNHDA, CDR2 SQIVND (reference sequence). This CDR3 contains 15 residues. The DNA for the CDR3 is TGTGCCAGTAGTATCCCAGGGGTTGGGGCCAACGTCCTGACTTTC. Protein product: CASSIPGVGANVLTF.

This clone has just a few counts. V and J are TRBV6-1 and TRBJ1-3; no reliable D call. From germline, CDR1 is MNHNS and CDR2 SASEGT. CDR3 length equals 15 residues. Trimming took off 6 bases at V and 0 bases at J, with 12 bases between the two ends. The DNA of the CDR3 is TGTGCCAGCAGCGGACGGATAAGCTCTGGAAACACCATATATTTT. Amino acids: CASSGRISSGNTIYF.

This sequence joins TRBV19 and TRBJ1-5; no definite D call. The CDR3 contains 12 residues. V was clipped by 3 bases and J by 7 bases, with 7 bases between them. Germline V gene data show CDR1 as LNHDA and CDR2 as SQIVND (reference sequence). The DNA of the CDR3 is TGTGCCAGTAGTATTGGGGTCCAGCCCCAGCATTTT. Its protein product is CASSIGVQPQHF.

This chain links TRBV14 with TRBJ1-6; the D gene is possibly TRBD1 (5 bases). The V and J ends lost 4 bases and 7 bases respectively, with 14 bases between them. The germline CDR1 and CDR2 sequences are SGHDN and FVKESK. The CDR3 runs 15 residues. The CDR3 reads CASSLAGTSNSPLHF. The CDR3 DNA reads TGTGCCAGCAGCCTCGCTGGGACCAGCAATTCACCCCTCCACTTT.

V is TRBV16 and J is TRBJ2-7, with D uncertain. Trimming removed 2 bases from V and 1 base from J, with 9 bases in between. Germline CDR1 and CDR2: KGHSY and FQNENV. The CDR3 sequence is 14 residues long. CDR3 bases: TGTGCCAGCAGCCAAAGGTGGGCTTCCTACGAGCAGTACTTC. Translating it yields CASSQRWASYEQYF.

The chain carries TRBV6-5 and TRBJ1-1, with D unclear. CDR1 is MNHEY and CDR2 is SVGAGI in the germline V gene. The CDR3 sequence is 12 residues long. Trimming left V 5 bases short and J 2 bases short, with 6 bases between. CDR3 DNA: TGTGCCAGCAGTGCCTCAAACACTGAAGCTTTCTTT. Protein product: CASSASNTEAFF.

This clone was found a few times. CDR3 sequence: CASSSRQRTDTQYF. CDR3 bases: TGTGCCAGCAGCTCCCGACAGCGCACAGATACGCAGTATTTT. The chain carries TRBV6-6 and TRBJ2-3; possible D gene TRBD1, 5 bases. Trimming pared 6 bases from V and 1 base from J, leaving 11 bases between. Germline CDR1 reads MNHNY; CDR2 reads SVGAGI (reference sequence). The length of the CDR3 is 14 residues.

J is TRBJ1-2 and V is TRBV18, with D perhaps TRBD1 (5 bases). Germline assignment: CDR1 KGHSH and CDR2 LQKENI. The CDR3 totals 15 residues. Between the trimmed V and J ends, which lost 6 bases and 2 bases, there was a span of 16 bases. In DNA, the CDR3 is TGTGCCAGCTCCGAAAGAGAGGGGCGCAACTATGGCTACACCTTC. The encoded protein is CASSEREGRNYGYTF.

V is TRBV25-1 and J is TRBJ1-3, with TRBD1 as a possible D gene (5 bases). CDR3 length: 16 residues. V gave up 1 base and J gave up 2 bases, with 12 bases separating them. CDR1 and CDR2 from the germline V gene are MGHDK and SYGVNS. CDR3 DNA: TGTGCCAGCAGTGAATTTGGGGGTTTTGCTGGAAACACCATATATTTT. It encodes CASSEFGGFAGNTIYF.

This chain joins TRBV28 and TRBJ1-1; 7 bases agree with TRBD1. The J segment lost 7 bases and the V segment lost 5 bases, leaving 10 bases of the junction unmatched. The CDR3 sequence is 14 residues long. The V gene's germline CDR1 is MDHEN and CDR2 SYDVKM. The DNA for the CDR3 is TGTGCCAGCAGTGGCAGGGGGGCCCCTTTTGAAGCTTTCTTT. Protein product: CASSGRGAPFEAFF.

The chain employs TRBV18 and TRBJ1-4, with TRBD1 as a possible D gene (5 bases). V gave up 3 bases and J gave up 4 bases, with 15 bases separating them. The CDR3 spans 16 residues. Germline V CDR1 and CDR2: KGHSH, LQKENI. The CDR3 sequence is CASSPAAGVGNEKLFF. As DNA, the CDR3 is TGTGCCAGCTCACCCGCCGCGGGGGTGGGTAATGAAAAACTGTTTTTT.

This chain connects TRBV6-6 to TRBJ1-2; D ambiguous. Deletions cut 7 bases from V and 8 bases from J, with 20 bases between. CDR1 is MNHNY and CDR2 is SVGAGI in the germline V gene (reference sequence). The CDR3 covers 14 residues. The CDR3 DNA reads as TGTGCCAGCACCACAAACCGCGACGGAGGAGGCTACACCTTC. This encodes CASTTNRDGGGYTF.

This rearrangement joins TRBV9 to TRBJ2-7, with D tentatively TRBD1 or TRBD2 (7 bases each). Germline V gene sequence: CDR1 SGDLS, CDR2 YYNGEE. The V end lost 0 bases, the J end lost 1 base, and 14 bases lay between the germline ends. The CDR3 contains 16 residues. This CDR3 reads CASSVDAGGVSYEQYF. CDR3 DNA sequence: TGTGCCAGCAGCGTAGATGCAGGGGGGGTTTCCTACGAGCAGTACTTC.

This clone appeared a single time. The V and J genes are TRBV5-1 and TRBJ1-2, with D possibly being TRBD1 (6 bases). Per germline, CDR1 SGHRS and CDR2 YFSETQ. V lost 7 bases to trimming and J lost 1 base, with 8 bases between them. This CDR3 is 12 amino acids long. CDR3 coding DNA: TGCGCCAGCCTGGACAGTAACTATGGCTACACCTTC. Translation gives CASLDSNYGYTF.

V gene TRBV28 combines with J gene TRBJ1-4, with D possibly matching TRBD1 (6 bases). V lost 8 bases to trimming and J lost 0 bases, with 10 bases between them. Germline V lookup: CDR1 MDHEN, CDR2 SYDVKM. The CDR3 extends over 14 amino acids. CDR3 loop: CASEDSTTNEKLFF. The CDR3 region has the DNA TGTGCCAGCGAGGACAGTACAACTAATGAAAAACTGTTTTTT.

The genes are TRBV28 and TRBJ1-6, with D perhaps matching TRBD1 (5 bases). CDR1 is MDHEN, CDR2 SYDVKM, per germline. This CDR3 contains 13 residues. V shed 4 bases and J shed 10 bases, with 11 bases lying between them. This chain's CDR3 is CASSSPGGSPLHF. CDR3 nucleotides: TGTGCCAGCAGTTCCCCCGGGGGGTCACCCCTCCACTTT.

This clone turned up a few times. The rearrangement links TRBV6-5 to TRBJ1-1; a weak D match, TRBD1 (5 bases). Germline CDR1 is MNHEY and CDR2 is SVGAGI. This CDR3 contains 15 residues. V was clipped by 3 bases and J by 4 bases, with 15 bases between them. As DNA, the CDR3 is TGTGCCAGCAGTTATTGGGACCCCCTGCGCACTGAAGCTTTCTTT. Translation: CASSYWDPLRTEAFF.

This rearrangement joins TRBV18 to TRBJ1-1; D not resolved. The ends were cut back, 0 bases at V and 13 bases at J, with 21 bases in the middle. This CDR3 spans 15 amino acids. Germline V lookup: CDR1 KGHSH, CDR2 LQKENI. CDR3 nucleotide sequence: TGTGCCAGCTCACCACCGTCGGGTTATGGTTTACGTGGTTTCTTT. It encodes CASSPPSGYGLRGFF.

This clone is deemed medium-sized. The chain is built from TRBV30 and TRBJ1-3; maybe TRBD1 (5 bases). The CDR3 extends over 13 amino acids. V lost 2 bases and J lost 0, with 5 bases in between. Germline assignment: CDR1 GTSNPN and CDR2 SVGIG (reference sequence). The CDR3 sequence is CAWSTGSGNTIYF. In DNA form, the CDR3 reads TGTGCCTGGAGTACAGGCTCTGGAAACACCATATATTTT.

CDR3 loop: CASSEPGATDTQYF. As DNA, the CDR3 is TGCGCCAGCAGTGAACCGGGTGCCACAGATACGCAGTATTTT. This chain links TRBV10-2 with TRBJ2-3; D not resolved. Deletions cut 3 bases from V and 2 bases from J, with 9 bases between. The length of the CDR3 is 14 residues. In germline, CDR1 is WSHSY, CDR2 SAAADI.

The rearrangement links TRBV18 to TRBJ2-2, with TRBD2 identical over 8 bases. The CDR3 has 16 amino acids. Trimming removed 2 bases from V and 4 bases from J; junction bases left unmatched: 6. The germline CDR1 and CDR2 sequences are KGHSH and LQKENI. CDR3 residues: CASSPRLASGTGELFF. The CDR3 nucleotides read TGTGCCAGCTCACCAAGACTAGCGTCGGGCACCGGGGAGCTGTTTTTT.

The chain couples TRBV7-2 to TRBJ2-1; D uncertain. V gave up 1 base and J gave up 2 bases, with 12 bases separating them. This CDR3 contains 16 residues. Germline CDR1 reads SGHTA; CDR2 reads FQGNSA. This CDR3 is CASSLVGSYTYNEQFF. The CDR3, as DNA: TGTGCCAGCAGCTTAGTGGGTTCCTACACCTACAATGAGCAGTTCTTC.

The chain joins TRBV6-5 to TRBJ1-5; possible D gene TRBD1, 6 bases. CDR3 length: 14 amino acids. V was pared by 6 bases and J by 2 bases, with 11 bases between. Per the germline V gene, CDR1 is MNHEY and CDR2 is SVGAGI. The CDR3 region is CASSRGAGNQPQHF. CDR3 nucleotides: TGTGCCAGCAGCCGGGGGGCTGGCAATCAGCCCCAGCATTTT.